Listed below are T cell receptor beta chains from one sample, sequenced in a study of shared clonotypes between healthy human individuals. Only in-frame clones appear in the TCRdb table, and some are missing; sequencing was by immunoSEQ multiplex PCR. The repertoire holds more than 400,000 clones, almost 97% seen once, with 0.055% to 0.075% in the top ten. Sequencing input: naive CD4+ T cells sorted from blood. The origin of the receptors is a woman in her thirties in good health. The CDR3 runs from the conserved cysteine through the conserved F or W. A D gene is named only where the DNA matches it firmly. Size is omitted from some rows. Given values are once, few, many or a class for expanded clones.

>TRBD1|NA|TRBV6-5|TRBJ1-4
CASSRDRLEKLFF
TGTGCCAGCAGTAGGGACAGGCTTGAAAAACTGTTTTTT
>NA|NA|TRBV19|TRBJ1-1
CASLDRGNTEAFF
TGTGCCAGCCTAGACAGAGGTAACACTGAAGCTTTCTTT
>NA|once|TRBV2|TRBJ2-5
CASSEYNLETQYF
TGTGCCAGCAGTGAATATAACTTGGAGACCCAGTACTTC
>NA|NA|TRBV7-2|TRBJ2-3
CASSSQRQSTDTQYF
TGTGCCAGCAGCTCCCAGCGGCAATCCACAGATACGCAGTATTTT
>NA|NA|TRBV5-6|TRBJ2-3
CASRFGATDTQYF
TGTGCCAGCAGGTTCGGGGCCACAGATACGCAGTATTTT
>TRBD2|NA|TRBV28|TRBJ2-7
CASSVPGTSATPIYEQYF
TGTGCCAGCAGTGTCCCCGGGACTAGCGCAACCCCTATCTACGAGCAGTACTTC
>TRBD2|NA|TRBV4-1|TRBJ2-7
CASSFRLAYEQYF
TGCGCCAGCAGCTTTCGACTAGCTTACGAGCAGTACTTC
>NA|NA|TRBV18|TRBJ1-5
CASSLGGHQPQHF
TGTGCCAGCTCACTGGGGGGGCATCAGCCCCAGCATTTT
>NA|NA|TRBV28|TRBJ2-1
CASSSLFPPPNQFF
TGTGCCAGCAGTTCCCTCTTTCCTCCCCCAAATCAGTTCTTC
>TRBD2|NA|TRBV29-1|TRBJ2-7
CSGLAGGNYEQYF
TGCAGCGGACTAGCGGGAGGAAACTACGAGCAGTACTTC
>TRBD2|once|TRBV5-1|TRBJ2-5
CASRGLAGEGETQYF
TGCGCCAGCAGGGGACTAGCGGGAGAAGGAGAGACCCAGTACTTC
>NA|NA|TRBV15|TRBJ1-1
CATSRGAGEGGKEAFF
TGTGCCACCAGCAGAGGGGCAGGCGAAGGGGGAAAGGAAGCTTTCTTT
>NA|NA|TRBV2|TRBJ2-3
CASVRDGTSTDTQYF
TGTGCCAGCGTCCGGGACGGAACTAGCACAGATACGCAGTATTTT